The 9 T cell receptor beta chains reported below all come from one sample, sequenced in a study of CD8 T cells in ankylosing spondylitis. TCRdb re-analysed the 5' RACE reads in MiXCR, keeping a single row per CDR3 protein. The repertoire holds about 150,000 distinct CDR3 sequences, approximately 44% seen once, with roughly 15% in the top ten. The specimen was synovial fluid, either unsorted or a sorted T cell fraction (not recorded which). Every receptor here comes from a male donor with ankylosing spondylitis.

V is TRBV7-9 and J is TRBJ1-2; 7 nucleotides line up with TRBD1. Germline CDR1 is SEHNR and CDR2 is FQNEAQ (reference sequence). This CDR3 comprises 15 residues. Trimming cost V 5 bases and J 1 base; bases outside gene matches: 7. In DNA form, the CDR3 reads TGTGCCAGCAGCCCAAGGGACAGCTTTAACTATGGCTACACCTTC. This encodes CASSPRDSFNYGYTF.

This clonotype was seen a handful of times. The chain employs TRBV12-3 or TRBV12-4 and TRBJ2-1, with D possibly being TRBD1 or TRBD2 (5 bases each). The CDR3 loop spans 18 amino acids. V lost 2 bases and J 0 bases, leaving 17 bases between the germline ends. CDR3 protein: CASSLTRNWGSSYNEQFF. CDR3 coding DNA: TGTGCCAGCAGTTTAACTAGAAACTGGGGGAGCTCCTACAATGAGCAGTTCTTC.

The sample holds a few counts of this clonotype. CDR3 amino acids: CSVDPYGSYNEQFF. In DNA, the CDR3 is TGCAGCGTGGATCCCTACGGCTCCTACAATGAGCAGTTCTTC. This chain joins TRBV29-1 and TRBJ2-1; D call uncertain. The CDR3 is made up of 14 amino acids. The V end lost 6 bases, the J end lost 0 bases, and 12 bases lay between the germline ends. CDR1 is SQVTM, CDR2 ANQGSEA, per germline.

In nucleotides, the CDR3 is TGTGCCAGCAGTGAAGGGACTCTATTCTCCTACAATGAGCAGTTCTTC. This gives the protein CASSEGTLFSYNEQFF. The genes are TRBV2 and TRBJ2-1, with D perhaps TRBD2 (5 bases). The CDR3 consists of 16 residues. Germline V gives CDR1 SNHLY, CDR2 FYNNEI. V was trimmed by 1 base and J by 0 bases, leaving 10 bases between them.

This clonotype was seen more than once but under ten times. The V gene is TRBV6-1, the J gene TRBJ2-5; TRBD1 aligns across 10 bases. Germline V gives CDR1 MNHNS, CDR2 SASEGT. Germline trimming cut 2 bases from V and 1 base from J; bases unmatched to any gene: 7. The CDR3 is 17 residues long. CDR3 in amino acids: CASSEIEGDRGQETQYF. The CDR3 DNA is TGTGCCAGCAGTGAAATCGAGGGGGACAGGGGCCAAGAGACCCAGTACTTC.

This clonotype was seen a handful of times. The V call is TRBV7-9, the J call TRBJ1-3, with TRBD1 matching over 7 bases. J was trimmed by 7 bases and V by 4 bases; bases with no gene match: 10. The CDR3 has 15 residues. CDR1 and CDR2 from the germline V gene are SEHNR and FQNEAQ (reference sequence). The CDR3 DNA reads as TGTGCCAGCAGCTCAGTAGGGGGCCTCCGCAACACCATATATTTT. Protein: CASSSVGGLRNTIYF.

The J gene is TRBJ1-2, the V gene TRBV19, with 7 nucleotides matching TRBD1. J gave up 2 bases and V 5 bases, and 11 bases lay outside the gene matches. The germline V gene has CDR1 LNHDA and CDR2 SQIVND (reference sequence). CDR3 length: 16 amino acids. The CDR3 here is CASSLGSGRGNYGYTF. CDR3 DNA sequence: TGTGCCAGTAGTCTGGGAAGTGGCAGGGGGAACTATGGCTACACCTTC.

J is TRBJ1-5 and V is TRBV10-3; a weak D match, TRBD1 (6 bases). This CDR3 region has 13 residues. V was shortened by 10 bases and J by 6 bases, with 16 bases between the two germline ends. Germline V gene sequence: CDR1 ENHRY, CDR2 SYGVKD. The CDR3 is CATGGRGIQPQHF. As DNA, the CDR3 is TGTGCCACGGGGGGGAGGGGGATTCAGCCCCAGCATTTT.

In this sample, this clonotype turned up a few times. V is TRBV7-9 and J is TRBJ2-5; perhaps TRBD1 as D (5 bases). Germline values: CDR1 SEHNR, CDR2 FQNEAQ (reference sequence). The CDR3 extends over 15 amino acids. Trimming shortened V by 5 bases and J by 4 bases, and 17 bases separated the two germline ends. The CDR3 here is CASSPLGHRRETQYF. The CDR3 coding sequence is TGTGCCAGCAGCCCCTTAGGACACCGTCGAGAGACCCAGTACTTC.